Each of the 16 T cell receptor beta chains below was sequenced from the same sample in a study of shared clonotypes between healthy human individuals. TCRdb keeps only in-frame clones here, not all; method: immunoSEQ multiplex PCR. Of about 2.4 million clones in the sample, more than 85% were seen once. The sample comprised naive CD4+ T cells from PBMCs. Noted subset: CD45RA+ positively selected. All receptors come from a man aged 18 to 30 in good health. Some clones in this sample may be carry-over from other donors' samples.

The J gene is TRBJ1-2, the V gene TRBV28, with D unclear. Germline values: CDR1 MDHEN, CDR2 SYDVKM. This CDR3 region has 13 residues. V shed 2 bases and J shed 6 bases, with 10 bases lying between them. The CDR3 nucleotides are TGTGCCAGCAGTTTAGTACAGTTCGATGGCTACACCTTC. This codes for CASSLVQFDGYTF.

CDR3 residues: CASSLPTADRGSNQPQHF. Written as DNA, the CDR3 is TGTGCCAGCAGCCTACCGACCGCGGACAGGGGGAGCAATCAGCCCCAGCATTTT. The chain employs TRBV28 and TRBJ1-5, with 10 nucleotides matching TRBD1. The CDR3 totals 18 residues. V dropped 6 bases and J dropped 1; count of bases not matched to a gene: 12. CDR1 MDHEN and CDR2 SYDVKM come from the germline V gene.

V usage is TRBV5-4 and J usage is TRBJ2-7; TRBD2 agrees at 14 bases. The CDR3 loop spans 17 amino acids. Germline V gene sequence: CDR1 SGHNT, CDR2 YYREEE (reference sequence). The V and J ends lost 5 bases and 4 bases, in that order; junction bases with no gene match: 11. The CDR3 protein is CASSAGLAGVEGYEQYF. The CDR3 DNA is TGTGCCAGCAGTGCGGGACTAGCGGGAGTCGAGGGGTACGAGCAGTACTTC.

The chain carries TRBV4-2 and TRBJ2-1; possible D gene TRBD2, 7 bases. There are 17 residues in the CDR3. CDR1 and CDR2 (germline): LGHNA, YNFKEQ. V was cut by 4 bases and J by 5 bases, with 21 bases left in between. The CDR3 reads CASSRGGVERADNEQFF. As DNA, the CDR3 is TGTGCCAGCAGCCGAGGGGGGGTTGAACGGGCTGACAATGAGCAGTTCTTC.

The chain recombines TRBV29-1 with TRBJ1-1; D uncertain. Germline CDR1 is SQVTM and CDR2 is ANQGSEA. Trimming took 3 bases from V and 8 from J, leaving 19 bases between them. The CDR3 length is 14 residues. CDR3 residues: CSVERLDFPGEAFF. The CDR3 DNA follows: TGCAGCGTTGAGAGACTAGACTTCCCGGGGGAAGCTTTCTTT.

The CDR3 reads CASSLSLSSGEGTDTQYF. The DNA for the CDR3 is TGCGCCAGCAGCTTGAGTTTGTCTAGCGGAGAAGGAACAGATACGCAGTATTTT. This chain joins TRBV5-1 and TRBJ2-3; 7 bases line up with TRBD2. CDR1 is SGHRS and CDR2 is YFSETQ in the germline V gene. V trimming: 1 base; J trimming: 3 bases; junction bases outside the gene matches: 14. This CDR3 region has 18 residues.

V gene TRBV10-3 combines with J gene TRBJ2-1; the D gene is possibly TRBD1 (5 bases). CDR1 and CDR2 (germline): ENHRY, SYGVKD. Trimming cost V 0 bases and J 10 bases, with 16 bases left between them. CDR3 length equals 15 residues. The CDR3 bases are TGTGCCATCAGTGAGTCGAAGGCCCAAGGGGCCGAGCAGTTCTTC. Amino acid sequence: CAISESKAQGAEQFF.

Details on this clone: Additional DNA sequences in this sample encode the identical CDR3. The V call is TRBV28, the J call TRBJ1-1; possibly TRBD1 for D (6 bases). Germline V CDR1 and CDR2: MDHEN, SYDVKM. The CDR3 extends over 11 amino acids. V dropped 7 bases and J dropped 3 bases, with 6 bases sitting between them. The CDR3 loop is CASKGDTEAFF. CDR3 bases: TGTGCCAGCAAGGGGGACACTGAAGCTTTCTTT.

This chain uses TRBV28 with TRBJ2-1, with D possibly being TRBD2 (5 bases). Between the trimmed V and J ends, which lost 6 bases and 4 bases, there was a span of 25 bases. The CDR3 consists of 18 residues. Germline lookup yields CDR1 MDHEN and CDR2 SYDVKM. The CDR3 here is CASSLTRVVGHSYNEQFF. The CDR3 DNA reads as TGTGCCAGCAGCCTAACTAGAGTAGTGGGCCATAGTTACAATGAGCAGTTCTTC.

This clone was seen once. V and J are TRBV5-5 and TRBJ1-1; D possibly corresponds to TRBD1 (5 bases). The CDR3 has 15 amino acids. Looked up from germline, CDR1 is SGHKS and CDR2 is YYEKEE (reference sequence). V was cut by 7 bases and J by 3 bases, with 19 bases left in between. The CDR3 DNA reads as TGTGCCAGCGGAGACAGCACCAGAGGACACACTGAAGCTTTCTTT. As protein: CASGDSTRGHTEAFF.

Points on this clone: Other DNA sequences in this specimen translate into the identical CDR3. The V gene is TRBV4-1, the J gene TRBJ1-4; the match to TRBD1 covers 7 bases. Germline V CDR1 and CDR2: MGHRA, YSYEKL. With 5 bases clipped from V and 5 bases from J, the junction kept 2 bases outside the gene matches. The CDR3 length is 13 residues. In nucleotides, the CDR3 is TGCGCCAGCAGCAGGGGGCCGAATGAAAAACTGTTTTTT. Protein: CASSRGPNEKLFF.

The chain carries TRBV7-9 and TRBJ2-4; D is ambiguous. CDR1 and CDR2 from the germline V gene are SEHNR and FQNEAQ (reference sequence). This CDR3 is 12 amino acids long. V shed 3 bases and J shed 16 bases, with 16 bases lying between them. The CDR3 reads CASSLSRAPFYF. In DNA form, the CDR3 reads TGTGCCAGCAGCTTGAGCCGGGCCCCCTTCTACTTC.

V and J are TRBV27 and TRBJ1-1, with 9 bases matching TRBD1. J gave up 4 bases and V 5 bases, and 5 bases lay outside the gene matches. The CDR3 runs 14 residues. CDR1 MNHEY and CDR2 SMNVEV come from the germline V gene (reference sequence). The CDR3 region has the DNA TGTGCCAGCAGTCAGGAGACAGGGGGCACTGAAGCTTTCTTT. Translating it yields CASSQETGGTEAFF.

The gene calls are TRBV7-3 and TRBJ2-3, with D maybe TRBD1 (5 bases). Germline V gene lookup returns CDR1 SGHTA and CDR2 FQGTGA. This CDR3 region has 14 residues. The V end was cut by 5 bases, the J end by 1 base, with 10 bases between. CDR3 nucleotide sequence: TGTGCCAGCAGCGACGGACAAGGCACAGATACGCAGTATTTT. Amino acid sequence: CASSDGQGTDTQYF. Variable domain in full (rest from reference TRBV7-3 and TRBJ2-3): GAGVSQTPSNKVTEKGKYVELRCDPISGHTALYWYRQSLGQGPEFLIYFQGTGAADDSGLPNDRFFAVRPEGSVSTLKIQRTERGDSAVYLCASSDGQGTDTQYFGPGTRLTVL.

The chain combines TRBV5-6 with TRBJ2-3; TRBD2 is a possible D gene (5 bases). This CDR3 contains 16 residues. The germline V gene has CDR1 SGHDT and CDR2 YYEEEE. Trimming shortened V by 2 bases and J by 2 bases, and 15 bases separated the two germline ends. CDR3 bases: TGTGCCAGCAGCTTAGCGGTCGTCGCATCCACAGATACGCAGTATTTT. It specifies CASSLAVVASTDTQYF.

V gene TRBV28 combines with J gene TRBJ1-2; D is possibly TRBD1 (6 bases). Trimming took off 3 bases at V and 4 bases at J, with 15 bases between the two ends. CDR3 length: 15 amino acids. Germline CDR1 and CDR2: MDHEN and SYDVKM. The CDR3 region has the DNA TGTGCCAGCAGTTTGCGACAGGCCTCCTCCTATGGCTACACCTTC. This translates into CASSLRQASSYGYTF.